A selection of T cell receptor beta chains follows, all from one sample in a study of T cells in Graves' hyperthyroidism and ophthalmopathy. Each CDR3 protein gets one entry after TCRdb re-called the multiplex PCR reads with MiXCR. The sample holds a few hundred thousand distinct CDR3 sequences, under 25% seen once. Sequencing was done on a sample of blood. These receptors originate from a man aged 18 to 29 with Graves' hyperthyroidism. The CDR3 runs from the conserved cysteine through the conserved F or W. Fields, in order: clone size, D gene, J gene, V gene, CDR3 DNA, CDR3 protein. D genes are given only for firm matches. Rows give clone size only sometimes, using once, few, many, or a class for an expanded clone.

abundance: -
d_gene: -
j_gene: TRBJ2-2
v_gene: TRBV6-2/TRBV6-3
CDR3nt: TGTGCCAGCCGACAGGTCCCGAACACCGGGGAGCTGTTTTTT
CDR3aa: CASRQVPNTGELFF

abundance: many
d_gene: -
j_gene: TRBJ1-5
v_gene: TRBV28
CDR3nt: TGTGCCAGCAGTTGGGGGGTGGATCAGCCCCAGCATTTT
CDR3aa: CASSWGVDQPQHF

abundance: -
d_gene: -
j_gene: TRBJ2-6
v_gene: TRBV5-1
CDR3nt: TGCGCCAGCAGCCCCGGGACCGGACCCTCTGGGGCCAACGTCCTGACTTTC
CDR3aa: CASSPGTGPSGANVLTF

abundance: -
d_gene: -
j_gene: TRBJ1-2
v_gene: TRBV19
CDR3nt: TGTGCCAGTAGTATAGATGGGAGGAGGCCCGGAGTTTATGGCTACACCTTC
CDR3aa: CASSIDGRRPGVYGYTF

abundance: once
d_gene: -
j_gene: TRBJ2-7
v_gene: TRBV19
CDR3nt: TGTGCCAGTAGTGCTACAGGGCGCGAGCAGTACTTC
CDR3aa: CASSATGREQYF

abundance: many
d_gene: -
j_gene: TRBJ2-5
v_gene: TRBV4-1
CDR3nt: TGCGCCAGCAGCCAAGGTGAAGAGACCCAGTACTTC
CDR3aa: CASSQGEETQYF

abundance: -
d_gene: -
j_gene: TRBJ1-2
v_gene: TRBV6-1
CDR3nt: TGTGCCAGCAGCGACAGTAATTCAAACTATGGCTACACCTTC
CDR3aa: CASSDSNSNYGYTF

abundance: -
d_gene: TRBD1
j_gene: TRBJ1-1
v_gene: TRBV12-3/TRBV12-4
CDR3nt: TGTGCCAGCAGTCGACGGGACAGGGGGCTGGTGGTTGTCACTGAAGCTTTCTTT
CDR3aa: CASSRRDRGLVVVTEAFF

abundance: many
d_gene: -
j_gene: TRBJ1-5
v_gene: TRBV12-3/TRBV12-4
CDR3nt: TGTGCCAGCAGTTCCTACACGAATAGCAATCAGCCCCAGCATTTT
CDR3aa: CASSSYTNSNQPQHF

abundance: many
d_gene: -
j_gene: TRBJ1-5
v_gene: TRBV19
CDR3nt: TGTGCCAGTACCCCTCTGGGTCAGGGAAACAATCAGCCCCAGCATTTT
CDR3aa: CASTPLGQGNNQPQHF

abundance: many
d_gene: -
j_gene: TRBJ2-7
v_gene: TRBV28
CDR3nt: TGTGCCAGCAGTTTTCCGCCCCCGTACGAGCAGTACTTC
CDR3aa: CASSFPPPYEQYF

abundance: many
d_gene: TRBD1
j_gene: TRBJ1-1
v_gene: TRBV20-1
CDR3nt: TGCAGTGCTAGAGGGATGCAGGGGGCAAAGGAAGCTTTCTTT
CDR3aa: CSARGMQGAKEAFF

abundance: few
d_gene: -
j_gene: TRBJ1-6
v_gene: TRBV20-1
CDR3nt: TGCAGTGCTCAAGACAGGCCCGATTCACCCCTCCACTTT
CDR3aa: CSAQDRPDSPLHF

abundance: many
d_gene: TRBD1
j_gene: TRBJ1-3
v_gene: TRBV12-3/TRBV12-4
CDR3nt: TGTGCCAGCGTGACAGGGGGAAGCTCTGGAAACACCATATATTTT
CDR3aa: CASVTGGSSGNTIYF

abundance: many
d_gene: -
j_gene: TRBJ1-1
v_gene: TRBV6-5
CDR3nt: TGTGCCAGCAGAGGTCAGGTGAACACTGAAGCTTTCTTT
CDR3aa: CASRGQVNTEAFF

abundance: many
d_gene: -
j_gene: TRBJ1-5
v_gene: TRBV28
CDR3nt: TGTGCCAGCAAGCCCGGGATTGGCAATCAGCCCCAGCATTTT
CDR3aa: CASKPGIGNQPQHF

abundance: many
d_gene: -
j_gene: TRBJ1-3
v_gene: TRBV12-3/TRBV12-4
CDR3nt: TGTGCCAGCAGTTTCTACAGCTCTGGAAACACCATATATTTT
CDR3aa: CASSFYSSGNTIYF

abundance: many
d_gene: -
j_gene: TRBJ2-5
v_gene: TRBV11-2
CDR3nt: TGTGCCAGCAGCTTACCCAGTTGGTCGGAGACCCAGTACTTC
CDR3aa: CASSLPSWSETQYF

abundance: few
d_gene: TRBD2
j_gene: TRBJ2-5
v_gene: TRBV28
CDR3nt: TGTGCCAGCAGTTTATATCCGGGACTAGGAGAGACCCAGTACTTC
CDR3aa: CASSLYPGLGETQYF

abundance: few
d_gene: -
j_gene: TRBJ1-1
v_gene: TRBV9
CDR3nt: TGTGCCAGCAGCGTAACCCCGGTCTCGGACACTGAAGCTTTCTTT
CDR3aa: CASSVTPVSDTEAFF

abundance: medium-sized
d_gene: TRBD1
j_gene: TRBJ2-7
v_gene: TRBV11-2
CDR3nt: TGTGCCAGCAGCGCGCCGGGACAGGAGACCGAGCAGTACTTC
CDR3aa: CASSAPGQETEQYF

abundance: many
d_gene: TRBD1
j_gene: TRBJ2-7
v_gene: TRBV2
CDR3nt: TGTGCCAGCAGTGAGGACAGGGGTGGACACTACGAGCAGTACTTC
CDR3aa: CASSEDRGGHYEQYF